The 30 T cell receptor beta chains in this list originate from one sample, sequenced in a study of tumor-infiltrating lymphocytes in primary liver carcinoma. RNA and DNA were co-extracted from around 20-30 mg of unsorted bulk tissue. The input was around 0.5 ug total RNA; TCR beta cDNA was made from it with a constant-region primer. Generation of the TCR beta libraries relied on three nested multiplex PCR rounds using slightly modified ARM-PCR. Both of the initial two PCR rounds ran for 10 cycles and employed TRBV1-TRBV30 forward primers alongside a C-beta reverse primer. Each CDR3 protein gets one entry after TCRdb re-called the multiplex PCR reads with MiXCR. This table holds about 120,000 distinct CDR3 sequences, approximately 68% found once. Sequenced: tumor-adjacent normal liver tissue. Receptor source: a woman between 55 and 75 years old with primary liver carcinoma and hepatitis B virus infection.

This clonotype has ten or more counts. The rearrangement joins TRBV10-2 to TRBJ2-7; D is uncertain. Looked up from germline, CDR1 is WSHSY and CDR2 is SAAADI. CDR3 length: 13 amino acids. Trimming left V 2 bases short and J 7 bases short, with 12 bases between. The chain's CDR3 is CASSETAGREQYF. The CDR3 region has the DNA TGCGCCAGCAGTGAGACTGCCGGTCGGGAGCAGTACTTC.

Note on this clonotype: Its ends do not fully match the called genes, so a read error is possible. The J gene is TRBJ2-2, the V gene TRBV11-2; D may be TRBD1 or TRBD2 (5 bases each). Germline V gene sequence: CDR1 SGHAT, CDR2 FQNNGV. CDR3 length: 15 amino acids. CDR3: CASSLAGMDTGEPFF. The CDR3 coding sequence is TGTGCCAGCAGCTTGGCTGGGATGGACACCGGGGAGCCGTTTTTT.

This clonotype has a single count. This may be a read error: a much more frequent sequence differs by one nucleotide. This chain joins TRBV7-9 and TRBJ2-1, with TRBD2 matching 7 bases. The length of the CDR3 is 13 residues. Germline V gene sequence: CDR1 SEHNR, CDR2 FQNEAQ (reference sequence). The CDR3 loop is CAISLTGGGIPFF. The DNA for the CDR3 is TGTGCCATCAGCCTTACCGGCGGGGGAATTCCGTTCTTC. The variable domain in full, with the rest retrieved from reference TRBV7-9 and TRBJ2-1, is DTGVSQNPRHKITKRGQNVTFRCDPISEHNRLYWYRQTLGQGPEFLTYFQNEAQLEKSRLLSDRFSAERPKGSFSTLEIQRTEQGDSAMYLCAISLTGGGIPFFGPGTRLTVL.

As concerns this clonotype: The junction departs from the called germline gene at one end, perhaps through a read error. The rearrangement links TRBV29-1 to TRBJ1-1; D unresolved. Germline V gene sequence: CDR1 SQVTM, CDR2 ANQGSEA. This CDR3 comprises 13 residues. Here the CDR3 reads CSASTETNAEAFF. CDR3 DNA sequence: TGCAGCGCCAGTACAGAAACGAACGCTGAAGCTTTCTTT.

As concerns this clonotype: Its ends do not fully match the called genes, so a read error is possible. V and J are TRBV6-4 and TRBJ2-3, with 15 nucleotides matching TRBD2. The CDR3 runs 22 residues. Germline CDR1 is MRHNA and CDR2 is SNTAGT. In nucleotides, the CDR3 is TGTGCCAGCAGGGCCGCGGGACTAGCGGGAGGCCAACCACTACTTATCACAAATACGCAGTATTTT. Encoded protein: CASRAAGLAGGQPLLITNTQYF.

In this sample, this clonotype turned up many times. This chain uses TRBV7-9 with TRBJ1-2; 7 bases match TRBD1. The CDR3 extends over 12 amino acids. J was trimmed by 6 bases and V by 8 bases; bases with no gene match: 6. Germline V gene lookup returns CDR1 SEHNR and CDR2 FQNEAQ (reference sequence). CDR3 region: CASGLDRDGYTF. In nucleotides, the CDR3 is TGTGCCAGCGGCCTTGACAGGGATGGCTACACCTTC.

The rearrangement joins TRBV5-1 to TRBJ2-6; TRBD2 agrees at 14 bases. After removal of 0 bases from V and 3 bases from J, the junction contained 5 bases not matched to a gene. CDR3 length: 19 amino acids. CDR1 SGHRS and CDR2 YFSETQ come from the germline V gene. The CDR3 DNA sequence: TGCGCCAGCAGCTTGGGGACTAGCGGGAGGTACTATGGGGCCAACGTCCTGACTTTC. Translating gives CASSLGTSGRYYGANVLTF. The variable domain in full, completed from reference TRBV5-1 and TRBJ2-6, reads KAGVTQTPRYLIKTRGQQVTLSCSPISGHRSVSWYQQTPGQGLQFLFEYFSETQRNKGNFPGRFSGRQFSNSRSEMNVSTLELGDSALYLCASSLGTSGRYYGANVLTFGAGSRLTVL.

Many counts were recorded for this clonotype. The chain carries TRBV28 and TRBJ2-7; D unclear. This CDR3 is built from 13 residues. Trimming took off 4 bases at V and 2 bases at J, with 9 bases between the two ends. Germline CDR1 and CDR2: MDHEN and SYDVKM. For the CDR3, the DNA is TGTGCCAGCAGTTCAGCGTTCCCCTACGAGCAGTACTTC. Its translation: CASSSAFPYEQYF.

V is TRBV18 and J is TRBJ2-3; 9 bases agree with TRBD1. Germline trimming cut 6 bases from V and 9 bases from J; bases unmatched to any gene: 4. CDR3 length: 12 amino acids. Germline CDR1 KGHSH, CDR2 LQKENI. The CDR3 protein is CASSPGQGTQYF. The CDR3 coding sequence is TGTGCCAGCTCCCCGGGACAGGGAACGCAGTATTTT.

About this clonotype: Germline is not matched at one junction end, which may reflect a read error. The chain links TRBV11-2 to TRBJ2-5; tentative D call: TRBD1 (5 bases). This CDR3 has 14 residues. Germline values: CDR1 SGHAT, CDR2 FQNNGV. In DNA, the CDR3 is TGTGCCAACAGCTTAGAGTTCAGGGTAGGGACCCAGTACTTC. Its translation: CANSLEFRVGTQYF.

As for this clonotype: This may come from a read error, since a much larger clone is one base off. V usage is TRBV28 and J usage is TRBJ2-1; weak D call: TRBD1 (8 bases). The CDR3 covers 14 residues. Germline-derived CDR1 and CDR2 are MDHEN and SYDVKM. The CDR3 sequence is CSSSLQGGSNEQFF. The DNA of the CDR3 is TGTTCCAGCAGTTTACAGGGGGGGTCGAATGAGCAGTTCTTC.

In regard to this clonotype: The junction does not match germline at one end; this may be a read error. This chain connects TRBV11-2 to TRBJ2-4; D is ambiguous. Per the germline V gene, CDR1 is SGHAT and CDR2 is FQNNGV. This CDR3 spans 15 amino acids. CDR3 DNA: TGTGTCAGCAGCTCCCCCTTATGGACCAAAAACATTCAGTACTTC. It is translated as CVSSSPLWTKNIQYF.

Concerning this clonotype: At one boundary the junction diverges from the germline segment, which might be a read error. The V call is TRBV4-1, the J call TRBJ2-7; unclear D gene. This CDR3 has 16 amino acids. Germline CDR1 is MGHRA and CDR2 is YSYEKL. This chain's CDR3 is CASSQDGYGDTYEQYF. The DNA for the CDR3 is TGCGCCAGTAGCCAAGACGGGTACGGAGATACGTACGAGCAGTATTTC.

Turning to this clonotype: One end of the junction is discordant with germline, which a read error may explain. This chain uses TRBV4-1 with TRBJ2-1, with a tentative D call TRBD1 (5 bases). The length of the CDR3 is 15 residues. From germline, CDR1 is MGHRA and CDR2 YSYEKL. The CDR3 nucleotides read TGCGTCAGCAGCCAAGACCAGGGTGTTGGCTATGAGCAGTTCTTC. Protein sequence: CVSSQDQGVGYEQFF.

V gene TRBV9 combines with J gene TRBJ2-2; D remains unclear. V lost 4 bases to trimming and J lost 6 bases, with 13 bases between them. Germline CDR1 and CDR2: SGDLS and YYNGEE. This CDR3 contains 14 residues. CDR3 coding DNA: TGTGCCAGCAGCCCGAGACCCCTCTCCGGGGAGCTGTTTTTT. Encoded protein: CASSPRPLSGELFF.

This clonotype has ten or more counts. The chain carries TRBV6-6 and TRBJ2-3; 7 bases align to TRBD2. V shed 4 bases and J 3 bases; nucleotides not matched to a gene: 7. The CDR3 is made up of 15 amino acids. The V gene's germline CDR1 is MNHNY and CDR2 SVGAGI (reference sequence). For the CDR3, the DNA is TGTGCCAGCAGTTGGGCGGGAGAAGGAACAGATACGCAGTATTTT. Its translation is CASSWAGEGTDTQYF.

About this clonotype itself: Mismatch with germline at one junction end may stem from a read error. The chain employs TRBV12-3 or TRBV12-4 and TRBJ1-5; a weak D match, TRBD1 (5 bases). There are 15 residues in the CDR3. The CDR3: CVSSMTWGRNQPQHF. DNA for the CDR3: TGTGTCAGCTCTATGACATGGGGCCGTAATCAGCCCCAGCATTTT.

With regard to this clonotype: This could be a read error, since a much larger clone is one nucleotide away. The chain employs TRBV10-3 and TRBJ2-2, with D perhaps given as TRBD1 or TRBD2 (6 bases each). The CDR3 runs to 15 residues. The germline V gene encodes CDR1 ENHRY and CDR2 SYGVKD. Between the trimmed V and J ends, which lost 3 bases and 3 bases, there was a span of 11 bases. The CDR3, as DNA: TGTGCCATCAGTGATTTGAGGGGGGACACCGGGGAGCTGTTTTTT. Protein product: CAISDLRGDTGELFF.

This chain connects TRBV28 to TRBJ1-3, with D maybe TRBD1 (5 bases). The ends were cut back, 1 base at V and 10 bases at J, with 17 bases in the middle. Germline loops: CDR1 MDHEN, CDR2 SYDVKM. This CDR3 has 15 amino acids. The CDR3 loop is CASSLSGSGGDTIYF. The CDR3 bases are TGTGCCAGCAGTTTATCAGGGAGCGGTGGAGATACCATATATTTT.

The gene calls are TRBV12-3 or TRBV12-4 and TRBJ2-3; possibly TRBD1 or TRBD2 for D (6 bases each). The germline V and J ends were trimmed by 2 bases and 2 bases, with 20 bases remaining between them. There are 18 residues in the CDR3. For the CDR3, the DNA is TGTGCCAGCAGTTTACGGGGGTCAGGACAGAGGGACACAGATACGCAGTATTTT. This translates into CASSLRGSGQRDTDTQYF.

Comment on this clonotype: The junction does not match germline at one end; this may be a read error. V is TRBV29-1 and J is TRBJ2-6; 8 positions match TRBD1. Germline values: CDR1 SQVTM, CDR2 ANQGSEA. CDR3 length: 14 amino acids. The CDR3 nucleotides are TGCAGCGTTGCCTGCTCAGGGGGCGCGGGCGTCATGACTTTC. Protein: CSVACSGGAGVMTF.

With regard to this clonotype: A much larger clone lies one base from this, so it may be a read error. The chain is built from TRBV12-3 or TRBV12-4 and TRBJ1-5; D not resolved. This CDR3 comprises 14 residues. The CDR3 is CTSSSSDAGQPQHF. The CDR3 DNA sequence: TGTACCAGCAGTTCATCGGACGCGGGGCAGCCCCAGCATTTT.

In regard to this clonotype: A clone one base away is much larger, so this may be a read error. This chain connects TRBV30 to TRBJ2-7; D ambiguous. Germline V gene lookup returns CDR1 GTSNPN and CDR2 SVGIG (reference sequence). The V end lost 2 bases, the J end lost 0 bases, and 8 bases lay between the germline ends. The CDR3 covers 13 residues. The CDR3, as DNA: TGTGCCTGGAGTAACGGCAGCTCCTACGAGCAGTACTTC. As protein: CAWSNGSSYEQYF.

Details on this clonotype: The junction departs from the called germline gene at one end, perhaps through a read error. V usage is TRBV6-5 and J usage is TRBJ2-4, with no clear D. This CDR3 is built from 14 residues. Germline CDR1 and CDR2: MNHEY and SVGAGI. The CDR3 region has the DNA TGTACCAGCAGCCCTGTACTAGCCAAAAACATTCAGTACTTC. Protein sequence: CTSSPVLAKNIQYF.

The chain employs TRBV11-2 and TRBJ2-3; D may correspond to TRBD1 or TRBD2 (5 bases each). The CDR3 loop spans 15 amino acids. Per germline, CDR1 SGHAT and CDR2 FQNNGV. V was clipped by 10 bases and J by 5 bases, with 22 bases between them. CDR3 sequence: CATYLGEFVVDTQYF. CDR3 nucleotide sequence: TGTGCCACCTATCTGGGGGAGTTCGTGGTAGATACGCAGTATTTT.

The J gene is TRBJ2-1, the V gene TRBV6-1, with 9 bases that match TRBD2. From germline, CDR1 is MNHNS and CDR2 SASEGT. The CDR3 consists of 15 residues. V was clipped by 7 bases and J by 3 bases; unmatched bases: 7. This CDR3 reads CASTIAGVDYNEQFF. The CDR3 bases are TGTGCCAGCACTATAGCGGGAGTGGACTACAATGAGCAGTTCTTC.

This rearrangement joins TRBV11-2 to TRBJ2-3; a possible D gene is TRBD2 (6 bases). The V and J ends lost 4 bases and 4 bases respectively, with 15 bases between them. The V gene's germline CDR1 is SGHAT and CDR2 FQNNGV. The CDR3 has 15 residues. The CDR3 nucleotides read TGTGCCAGCAGCTCCCTCTCGACTAGTTCAGATACGCAGTATTTT. Residues: CASSSLSTSSDTQYF. The entire variable domain, with the rest obtained from reference TRBV11-2 and TRBJ2-3, is as follows: EAGVAQSPRYKIIEKRQSVAFWCNPISGHATLYWYQQILGQGPKLLIQFQNNGVVDDSQLPKDRFSAERLKGVDSTLKIQPAKLEDSAVYLCASSSLSTSSDTQYFGPGTRLTVL.

Ten or more counts support this clonotype. This chain connects TRBV5-1 to TRBJ1-1, with TRBD1 matching over 7 bases. The CDR3 sequence is 17 residues long. V dropped 1 base and J dropped 3; count of bases not matched to a gene: 12. Germline loops: CDR1 SGHRS, CDR2 YFSETQ. The CDR3 DNA is TGCGCCAGCAGCTTGACCACCACAGGGGAGTGGTACACTGAAGCTTTCTTT. Protein sequence: CASSLTTTGEWYTEAFF.

This clonotype was detected ten times or more. This chain joins TRBV6-1 and TRBJ2-1, with D possibly TRBD2 on 5 matching bases. V lost 6 bases and J 1 base, leaving 10 bases between the germline ends. The germline V gene encodes CDR1 MNHNS and CDR2 SASEGT. The CDR3 loop spans 14 amino acids. The CDR3 DNA reads TGTGCCAGCAGAGCCGGCGGGTCCTACAATGAGCAGTTCTTC. The encoded protein is CASRAGGSYNEQFF.

In the case of this clonotype: A read error may explain this, as a much larger clone is one base away. The chain recombines TRBV5-1 with TRBJ2-3; D unclear. The CDR3 has 15 amino acids. Per the germline V gene, CDR1 is SGHRS and CDR2 is YFSETQ. CDR3 region: CASSFYGLGTDTRYF. CDR3 nucleotides: TGCGCCAGCAGCTTTTATGGGCTCGGCACAGATACGCGGTATTTT. The full variable domain, its missing parts supplied by reference TRBV5-1 and TRBJ2-3, is KAGVTQTPRYLIKTRGQQVTLSCSPISGHRSVSWYQQTPGQGLQFLFEYFSETQRNKGNFPGRFSGRQFSNSRSEMNVSTLELGDSALYLCASSFYGLGTDTRYFGPGTRLTVL.